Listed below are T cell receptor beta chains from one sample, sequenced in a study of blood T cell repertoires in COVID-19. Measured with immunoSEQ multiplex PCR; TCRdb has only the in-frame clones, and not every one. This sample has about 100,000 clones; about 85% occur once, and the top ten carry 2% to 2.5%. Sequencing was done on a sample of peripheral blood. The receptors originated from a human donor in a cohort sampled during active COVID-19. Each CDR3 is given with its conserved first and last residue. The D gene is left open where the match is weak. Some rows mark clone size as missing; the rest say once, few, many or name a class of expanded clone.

cdr3_aa: CASERTGKNSPLHF; cdr3_nt: TGTGCCTCCGAGAGGACAGGGAAAAATTCACCCCTCCACTTT; clone_size: .; j_call: TRBJ1-6; v_call: TRBV30; d_call: TRBD1
cdr3_aa: CASSSGVYGYTF; cdr3_nt: TGTGCCAGCAGCTCGGGGGTTTATGGCTACACCTTC; clone_size: .; j_call: TRBJ1-2; v_call: TRBV28; d_call: .
cdr3_aa: CASSLEGVETQYF; cdr3_nt: TGCGCCAGCAGCTTGGAAGGGGTAGAGACCCAGTACTTC; clone_size: once; j_call: TRBJ2-5; v_call: TRBV5-1; d_call: .
cdr3_aa: CASSLRGFSGNTIYF; cdr3_nt: TGTGCCAGCAGCTTGCGGGGGTTCTCTGGAAACACCATATATTTT; clone_size: .; j_call: TRBJ1-3; v_call: TRBV5-4; d_call: .
cdr3_aa: CASSTGTSGYEQYF; cdr3_nt: TGTGCCAGCAGCACCGGGACTAGCGGCTACGAGCAGTACTTC; clone_size: .; j_call: TRBJ2-7; v_call: TRBV9; d_call: TRBD2
cdr3_aa: CASSLGTVLVSPLHF; cdr3_nt: TGTGCCAGCAGTTTGGGGACAGTGCTCGTTTCACCCCTCCACTTT; clone_size: .; j_call: TRBJ1-6; v_call: TRBV27; d_call: TRBD1
cdr3_aa: CASSTAPNTEAFF; cdr3_nt: TGTGCCAGCTCCACAGCACCGAACACTGAAGCTTTCTTT; clone_size: few; j_call: TRBJ1-1; v_call: TRBV18; d_call: .
cdr3_aa: CASAEKGLAPGEQYF; cdr3_nt: TGTGCCAGCGCCGAAAAGGGACTAGCTCCCGGCGAGCAGTACTTC; clone_size: once; j_call: TRBJ2-7; v_call: TRBV7-8; d_call: TRBD2
cdr3_aa: CASSLAPREKLFF; cdr3_nt: TGTGCCAGCAGCTTAGCGCCCCGGGAAAAACTGTTTTTT; clone_size: .; j_call: TRBJ1-4; v_call: TRBV7-2; d_call: .
cdr3_aa: CASTSGQNNEQFF; cdr3_nt: TGCGCCAGCACTAGCGGTCAGAACAATGAGCAGTTCTTC; clone_size: once; j_call: TRBJ2-1; v_call: TRBV5-1; d_call: TRBD2
cdr3_aa: CASSQDPVLGTDTQYF; cdr3_nt: TGCGCCAGCAGCCAAGATCCAGTCTTGGGCACAGATACGCAGTATTTT; clone_size: .; j_call: TRBJ2-3; v_call: TRBV4-3; d_call: .
cdr3_aa: CAISDSGQSYTGELFF; cdr3_nt: TGTGCCATCAGTGATTCGGGACAATCGTACACCGGGGAGCTGTTTTTT; clone_size: .; j_call: TRBJ2-2; v_call: TRBV10-3; d_call: .
cdr3_aa: CASSSTGGLVGAQYF; cdr3_nt: TGTGCCAGCAGCTCTACAGGGGGGCTGGTAGGAGCCCAGTACTTC; clone_size: .; j_call: TRBJ2-5; v_call: TRBV7-2; d_call: TRBD1
cdr3_aa: CASSLGLDYNEQFF; cdr3_nt: TGTGCCAGCAGCTTAGGACTAGATTACAATGAGCAGTTCTTC; clone_size: once; j_call: TRBJ2-1; v_call: TRBV7-9; d_call: .
cdr3_aa: CASSVGLAPSYEQYF; cdr3_nt: TGTGCCAGCAGCGTGGGACTAGCACCCTCCTACGAGCAGTACTTC; clone_size: .; j_call: TRBJ2-7; v_call: TRBV9; d_call: TRBD2
cdr3_aa: CASSSLLAGTNEQFF; cdr3_nt: TGTGCCAGTAGTTCGTTACTAGCGGGAACTAATGAGCAGTTCTTC; clone_size: .; j_call: TRBJ2-1; v_call: TRBV19; d_call: TRBD2
cdr3_aa: CASSFRQGDNSPLHF; cdr3_nt: TGCGCCAGCAGCTTTCGACAGGGGGATAATTCACCCCTCCACTTT; clone_size: .; j_call: TRBJ1-6; v_call: TRBV5-1; d_call: TRBD1
cdr3_aa: CATSTGLAGGYNEQFF; cdr3_nt: TGTGCCACCAGCACCGGACTAGCGGGGGGATACAATGAGCAGTTCTTC; clone_size: once; j_call: TRBJ2-1; v_call: TRBV15; d_call: TRBD2
cdr3_aa: CASSPEGGGRKTQYF; cdr3_nt: TGTGCCAGCAGCCCAGAGGGGGGGGGCCGGAAGACCCAGTACTTC; clone_size: .; j_call: TRBJ2-5; v_call: TRBV3-1/TRBV3-2; d_call: .
cdr3_aa: CASKTSGTENTEAFF; cdr3_nt: TGTGCCAGTAAAACGTCCGGGACAGAGAACACTGAAGCTTTCTTT; clone_size: .; j_call: TRBJ1-1; v_call: TRBV28; d_call: TRBD1
cdr3_aa: CASSYPLWGNQDSAYEQYF; cdr3_nt: TGTGCCAGCAGTTACCCTCTGTGGGGGAATCAGGACAGTGCCTACGAGCAGTACTTC; clone_size: .; j_call: TRBJ2-7; v_call: TRBV6-2/TRBV6-3; d_call: .
cdr3_aa: CASSLTPTGGGETQYF; cdr3_nt: TGCGCCAGCAGCTTGACACCTACAGGGGGCGGGGAGACCCAGTACTTC; clone_size: .; j_call: TRBJ2-5; v_call: TRBV5-1; d_call: TRBD1
cdr3_aa: CASSQTRSSYNEQFF; cdr3_nt: TGTGCCAGCAGCCAAACTAGGAGCTCCTACAATGAGCAGTTCTTC; clone_size: .; j_call: TRBJ2-1; v_call: TRBV3-1/TRBV3-2; d_call: .
cdr3_aa: CASSYTSGSWETQYF; cdr3_nt: TGTGCCAGCAGCTACACTAGCGGGAGTTGGGAGACCCAGTACTTC; clone_size: .; j_call: TRBJ2-5; v_call: TRBV27; d_call: TRBD2
cdr3_aa: CASNQGLAGGFKNIQYF; cdr3_nt: TGTGCCAGCAACCAAGGACTAGCGGGAGGGTTCAAAAACATTCAGTACTTC; clone_size: .; j_call: TRBJ2-4; v_call: TRBV28; d_call: TRBD2
cdr3_aa: CASGPPWGQDEQFF; cdr3_nt: TGTGCTAGTGGACCCCCTTGGGGGCAGGATGAGCAGTTCTTC; clone_size: few; j_call: TRBJ2-1; v_call: TRBV12-5; d_call: .
cdr3_aa: CSVRSQNYEQYF; cdr3_nt: TGCAGCGTCCGCAGTCAGAACTACGAGCAGTACTTC; clone_size: .; j_call: TRBJ2-7; v_call: TRBV29-1; d_call: .
cdr3_aa: CASSFLGTFQETQYF; cdr3_nt: TGCGCCAGCAGCTTTTTGGGGACTTTTCAAGAGACCCAGTACTTC; clone_size: once; j_call: TRBJ2-5; v_call: TRBV5-1; d_call: .
cdr3_aa: CASSQQRATNEKLFF; cdr3_nt: TGTGCCAGCAGCCAACAGCGAGCAACTAATGAAAAACTGTTTTTT; clone_size: once; j_call: TRBJ1-4; v_call: TRBV4-2; d_call: .
cdr3_aa: CASSVGQSYEQYF; cdr3_nt: TGTGCCAGCAGTGTGGGACAGTCCTACGAGCAGTACTTC; clone_size: .; j_call: TRBJ2-7; v_call: TRBV28; d_call: TRBD1
cdr3_aa: CASSYFEARSPLHF; cdr3_nt: TGTGCCAGCAGTTACTTCGAAGCCCGATCACCCCTCCACTTT; clone_size: .; j_call: TRBJ1-6; v_call: TRBV6-2/TRBV6-3; d_call: .
cdr3_aa: CASSEGQGAPYEQYF; cdr3_nt: TGTGCCAGCAGTGAAGGACAGGGAGCCCCCTACGAGCAGTACTTC; clone_size: .; j_call: TRBJ2-7; v_call: TRBV6-1; d_call: TRBD1
cdr3_aa: CASSVGEPLYNSPLHF; cdr3_nt: TGTGCCAGCAGCGTCGGGGAGCCCCTCTATAATTCACCCCTCCACTTT; clone_size: .; j_call: TRBJ1-6; v_call: TRBV7-9; d_call: .
cdr3_aa: CASSQDDRGETQYF; cdr3_nt: TGTGCCAGCAGCCAAGATGACAGGGGGGAGACCCAGTACTTC; clone_size: .; j_call: TRBJ2-5; v_call: TRBV14; d_call: TRBD1
cdr3_aa: CASGGTGTDTQYF; cdr3_nt: TGTGCCAGCGGAGGGACAGGCACAGATACGCAGTATTTT; clone_size: .; j_call: TRBJ2-3; v_call: TRBV25-1; d_call: .
cdr3_aa: CASAFPGQGKTGANVLTF; cdr3_nt: TGTGCCAGCGCTTTTCCGGGACAGGGAAAGACTGGGGCCAACGTCCTGACTTTC; clone_size: .; j_call: TRBJ2-6; v_call: TRBV28; d_call: TRBD1
cdr3_aa: CASGLGQGEFADTQYF; cdr3_nt: TGTGCTAGTGGTTTAGGTCAGGGGGAATTTGCAGATACGCAGTATTTT; clone_size: .; j_call: TRBJ2-3; v_call: TRBV12-5; d_call: TRBD1